This TCR beta chain appears in the sequencing data of a study of cytomegalovirus exposure and HLA in healthy donors. The wider study: In a previous analysis, approximately 110 million unique TCR beta sequences were found from some 200 million T cells. Notes on the study in general: Associated with cytomegalovirus, according to the listing, were about 160 TCR beta chains.

About this clone: Its antigen is not known.

This CDR3 comprises 17 residues. With V trimmed by 0 bases and J by 4 bases, 7 bases remained unmatched. CDR1 and CDR2 from the germline V gene are MNHEY and SMNVEV (reference sequence). The primer mix had 60 Vbeta and 13 Jbeta primers. Generated by immunoSEQ multiplex PCR, the TCRdb table keeps only in-frame clones and is missing some. The sample yields around 190,000 clones, roughly 79% seen once. The sequenced material came from PBMCs. This sequence originates from a woman aged 18-29 years in good health and CMV-seronegative. J is TRBJ2-7 and V is TRBV27, with 12 bases that match TRBD2. The CDR3 nucleotides are TGTGCCAGCAGTTTATCTTCGACTAGCGGGAGAGTTTACGAGCAGTACTTC. It specifies CASSLSSTSGRVYEQYF.